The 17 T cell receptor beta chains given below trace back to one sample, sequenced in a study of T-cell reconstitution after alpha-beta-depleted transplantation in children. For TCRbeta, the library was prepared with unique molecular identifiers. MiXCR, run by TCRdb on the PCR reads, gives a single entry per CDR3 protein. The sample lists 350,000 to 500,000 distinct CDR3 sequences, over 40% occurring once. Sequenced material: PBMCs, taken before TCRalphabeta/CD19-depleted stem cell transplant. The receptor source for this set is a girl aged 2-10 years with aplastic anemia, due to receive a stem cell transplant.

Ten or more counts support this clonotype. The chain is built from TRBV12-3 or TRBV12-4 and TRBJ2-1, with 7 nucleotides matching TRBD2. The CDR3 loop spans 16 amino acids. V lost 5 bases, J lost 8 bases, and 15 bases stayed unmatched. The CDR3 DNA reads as TGTGCCAGCAGTCTTACGCGGGGGACCGAGGGCGATGAGCAGTTCTTC. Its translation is CASSLTRGTEGDEQFF.

CDR3 coding DNA: TGCAGCAGCGGGAGGGGATTGGATACGCAGTATTTT. Amino acids: CSSGRGLDTQYF. The rearrangement joins TRBV20-1 to TRBJ2-3; the match to TRBD2 covers 10 bases. The CDR3 contains 12 residues. From germline, CDR1 is DFQATT and CDR2 SNEGSKA (reference sequence).

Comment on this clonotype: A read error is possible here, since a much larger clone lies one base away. The CDR3 DNA reads as TGTGCCAGCAGGCGACAGAAAGAGACCCAGTACTTC. It translates to CASRRQKETQYF. The genes are TRBV7-8 and TRBJ2-5; TRBD1 is a possible D gene (5 bases). Germline V gene data show CDR1 as SGHVS and CDR2 as FQNEAQ. V lost 6 bases and J lost 3, with 8 bases in between. The CDR3 is 12 amino acids.

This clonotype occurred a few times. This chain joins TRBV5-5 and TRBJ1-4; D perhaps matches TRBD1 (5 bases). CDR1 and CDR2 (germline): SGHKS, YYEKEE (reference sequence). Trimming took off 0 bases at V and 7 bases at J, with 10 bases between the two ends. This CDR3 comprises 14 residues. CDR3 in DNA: TGTGCCAGCAGCTTGGTAGGGGAGAGTGAAAAACTGTTTTTT. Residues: CASSLVGESEKLFF.

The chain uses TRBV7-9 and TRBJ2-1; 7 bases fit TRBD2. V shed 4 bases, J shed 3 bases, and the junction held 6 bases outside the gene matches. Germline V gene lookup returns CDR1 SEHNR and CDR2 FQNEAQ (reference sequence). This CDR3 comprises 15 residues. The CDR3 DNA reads TGTGCCAGCAGCTCCGATAGCGGGCTCTACAATGAGCAGTTCTTC. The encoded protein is CASSSDSGLYNEQFF.

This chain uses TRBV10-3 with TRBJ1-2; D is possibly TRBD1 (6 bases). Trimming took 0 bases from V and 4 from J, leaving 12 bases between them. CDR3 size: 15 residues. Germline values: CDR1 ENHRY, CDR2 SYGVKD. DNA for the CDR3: TGTGCCATCAGTGAGTCTGGGGGGGCGACCTATGGCTACACCTTC. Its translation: CAISESGGATYGYTF.

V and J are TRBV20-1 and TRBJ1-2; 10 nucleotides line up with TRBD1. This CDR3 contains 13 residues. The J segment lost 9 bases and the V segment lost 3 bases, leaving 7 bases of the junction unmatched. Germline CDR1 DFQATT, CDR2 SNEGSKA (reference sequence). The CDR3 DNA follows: TGCAGTGCTAGTGACAGGGGGCCACCCCGCTACACCTTC. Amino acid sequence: CSASDRGPPRYTF.

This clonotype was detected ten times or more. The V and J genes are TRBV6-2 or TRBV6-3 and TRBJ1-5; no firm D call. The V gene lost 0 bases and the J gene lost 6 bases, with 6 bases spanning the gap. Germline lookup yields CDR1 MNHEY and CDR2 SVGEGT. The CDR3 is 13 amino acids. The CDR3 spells CASSYSTGQPQHF. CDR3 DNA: TGTGCCAGCAGTTACTCCACGGGTCAGCCCCAGCATTTT.

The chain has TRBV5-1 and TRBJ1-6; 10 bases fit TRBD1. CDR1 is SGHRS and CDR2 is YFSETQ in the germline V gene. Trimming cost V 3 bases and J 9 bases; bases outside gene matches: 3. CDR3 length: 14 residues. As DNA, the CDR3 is TGCGCCAGCAGCTCAGGACAGGGGGGTTCACCCCTCCACTTT. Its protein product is CASSSGQGGSPLHF.

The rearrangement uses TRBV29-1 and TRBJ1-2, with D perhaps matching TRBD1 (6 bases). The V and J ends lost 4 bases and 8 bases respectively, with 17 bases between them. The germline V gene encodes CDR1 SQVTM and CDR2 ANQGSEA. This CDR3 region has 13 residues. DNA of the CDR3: TGCAGCGTTGTAGTCAGGGGCCACCCAGGCTACACCTTC. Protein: CSVVVRGHPGYTF.

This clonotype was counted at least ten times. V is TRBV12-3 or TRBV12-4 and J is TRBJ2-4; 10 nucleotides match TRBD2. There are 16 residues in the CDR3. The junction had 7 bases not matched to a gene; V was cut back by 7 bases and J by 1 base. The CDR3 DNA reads TGTGCCAGCACCCTCACACTAGCGGGGGCCAAAAACATTCAGTACTTC. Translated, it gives CASTLTLAGAKNIQYF.

The DNA of the CDR3 is TGCAGTGCTGGCAGTCCCGTGCAGTACTTC. This gives the protein CSAGSPVQYF. V gene TRBV20-1 combines with J gene TRBJ2-7; D gene uncertain. Deletions cut 5 bases from V and 9 bases from J, with 11 bases between. The CDR3 is 10 amino acids. Looked up from germline, CDR1 is DFQATT and CDR2 is SNEGSKA (reference sequence).

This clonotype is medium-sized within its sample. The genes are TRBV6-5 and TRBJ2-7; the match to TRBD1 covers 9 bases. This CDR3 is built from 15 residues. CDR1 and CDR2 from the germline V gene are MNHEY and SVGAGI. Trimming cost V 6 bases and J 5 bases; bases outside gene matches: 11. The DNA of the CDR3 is TGTGCCAGCAGCACGTCCGGGACAGGGAGCCACGAGCAGTACTTC. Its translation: CASSTSGTGSHEQYF.

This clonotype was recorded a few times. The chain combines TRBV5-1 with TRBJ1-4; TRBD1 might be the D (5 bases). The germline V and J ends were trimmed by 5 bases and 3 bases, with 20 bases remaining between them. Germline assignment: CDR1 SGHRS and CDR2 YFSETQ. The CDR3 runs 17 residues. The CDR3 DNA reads TGCGCCAGCAGAAATCGCCAGGGCCCATCCCCTAATGAAAAACTGTTTTTT. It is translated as CASRNRQGPSPNEKLFF.

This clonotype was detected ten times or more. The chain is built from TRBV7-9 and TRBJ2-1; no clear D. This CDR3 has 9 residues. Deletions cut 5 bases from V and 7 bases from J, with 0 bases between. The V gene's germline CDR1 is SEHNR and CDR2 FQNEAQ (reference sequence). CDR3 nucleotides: TGTGCCAGCAGCAATGAGCAGTTCTTC. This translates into CASSNEQFF. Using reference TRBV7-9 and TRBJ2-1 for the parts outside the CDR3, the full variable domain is DTGVSQNPRHKITKRGQNVTFRCDPISEHNRLYWYRQTLGQGPEFLTYFQNEAQLEKSRLLSDRFSAERPKGSFSTLEIQRTEQGDSAMYLCASSNEQFFGPGTRLTVL.

The DNA of the CDR3 is TGTGCCAGCAGCTTGGCGTGGGGAGGAGCTGAAGCTTTCTTT. It codes for CASSLAWGGAEAFF. This sequence joins TRBV5-6 and TRBJ1-1; unclear D gene. The ends were cut back, 0 bases at V and 6 bases at J, with 12 bases in the middle. The CDR3 runs to 14 residues. The germline gives CDR1 SGHDT, CDR2 YYEEEE.

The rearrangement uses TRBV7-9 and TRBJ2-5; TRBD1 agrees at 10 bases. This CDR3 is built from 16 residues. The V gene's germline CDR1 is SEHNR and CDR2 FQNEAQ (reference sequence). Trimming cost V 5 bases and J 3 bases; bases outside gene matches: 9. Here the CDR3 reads CASSPRDRGREETQYF. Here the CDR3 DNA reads TGTGCCAGCAGCCCGCGGGACAGGGGAAGGGAAGAGACCCAGTACTTC.